This passage covers 8 T cell receptor beta chains from one sample sequenced in a study of cytomegalovirus exposure and HLA in healthy donors. The PCR used 60 Vbeta and 13 Jbeta primers. Generated by immunoSEQ multiplex PCR, the TCRdb table keeps only in-frame clones and is missing some. This repertoire shows approximately 100,000 clones, 82% found once; its top ten account for 1.6%. The material sequenced was PBMCs. The receptors shown here come from a middle-aged man in good health and CMV-seronegative.

This clone was counted a single time. This chain joins TRBV5-1 and TRBJ1-4; 7 bases agree with TRBD1. Per germline, CDR1 SGHRS and CDR2 YFSETQ. The ends lost 4 bases at V and 4 bases at J; junction bases unmatched: 7. The CDR3 runs 15 residues. CDR3 sequence (DNA): TGCGCCAGCAGCCCTTTCGGACAGGATAATGAAAAACTGTTTTTT. Protein product: CASSPFGQDNEKLFF.

This clone was counted once. Here the CDR3 reads CASSLVGTGPTDTQYF. CDR3 nucleotide sequence: TGTGCCAGCAGCTTAGTGGGGACAGGGCCCACAGATACGCAGTATTTT. J is TRBJ2-3 and V is TRBV7-9; 9 positions match TRBD1. J gave up 2 bases and V 1 base, and 4 bases lay outside the gene matches. This CDR3 comprises 16 residues. Germline V gene lookup returns CDR1 SEHNR and CDR2 FQNEAQ (reference sequence).

Only a few counts were recorded for this clone. This sequence joins TRBV5-4 and TRBJ1-6; D not certain. Germline CDR1 reads SGHNT; CDR2 reads YYREEE (reference sequence). V was clipped by 6 bases and J by 9 bases, with 13 bases between them. This CDR3 comprises 13 residues. The CDR3 spells CASTLNTGSPLHF. In DNA form, the CDR3 reads TGTGCCAGCACCCTAAACACGGGTTCACCCCTCCACTTT.

The chain links TRBV2 to TRBJ1-3; no clear D. Germline loops: CDR1 SNHLY, CDR2 FYNNEI. The CDR3 sequence is 13 residues long. V lost 4 bases to trimming and J lost 2 bases, with 6 bases between them. CDR3: CASSGGAGNTIYF. The CDR3 nucleotides are TGTGCCAGCAGTGGGGGAGCTGGAAACACCATATATTTT. Together with reference TRBV2 and TRBJ1-3, the CDR3 gives the full variable domain: EPEVTQTPSHQVTQMGQEVILRCVPISNHLYFYWYRQILGQKVEFLVSFYNNEISEKSEIFDDQFSVERPDGSNFTLKIRSTKLEDSAMYFCASSGGAGNTIYFGEGSWLTVV.

This clone appeared once. The chain combines TRBV30 with TRBJ2-3; D might be TRBD2 (5 bases). The CDR3 contains 11 residues. Germline V lookup: CDR1 GTSNPN, CDR2 SVGIG (reference sequence). The V and J ends lost 3 bases and 4 bases respectively, with 5 bases between them. This CDR3 reads CAWREADTQYF. As DNA, the CDR3 is TGTGCCTGGAGGGAGGCAGATACGCAGTATTTT.

The CDR3 region is CASRGLGAGELFF. DNA for the CDR3: TGTGCCAGCAGGGGACTTGGTGCCGGGGAGCTGTTTTTT. The chain combines TRBV6-1 with TRBJ2-2; the D gene is possibly TRBD2 (6 bases). Trimming shortened V by 6 bases and J by 6 bases, and 11 bases separated the two germline ends. This CDR3 has 13 residues. Germline V gene lookup returns CDR1 MNHNS and CDR2 SASEGT.

This clone occurred once. The CDR3 loop is CASSQEGRGVRGNIQYF. The CDR3 DNA reads as TGCGCCAGCAGCCAAGAGGGGAGGGGGGTAAGAGGAAACATTCAGTACTTC. This chain links TRBV4-3 with TRBJ2-4; weak D call: TRBD2 (7 bases). With 0 bases removed from V and 6 bases from J, the gap between germline ends came to 18 bases. The CDR3 sequence is 17 residues long. From germline, CDR1 is LGHNA and CDR2 YSLEER.

The chain is built from TRBV5-5 and TRBJ2-1; D gene unclear. The germline V and J ends were trimmed by 2 bases and 6 bases, with 12 bases remaining between them. CDR1 and CDR2 (germline): SGHKS, YYEKEE (reference sequence). CDR3 length: 14 residues. CDR3 residues: CASSLGGVTNEQFF. The CDR3 coding sequence is TGTGCCAGCAGCTTAGGCGGCGTGACCAATGAGCAGTTCTTC.